Listed below are T cell receptor beta chains from one sample, sequenced in a study of cytomegalovirus exposure and HLA in healthy donors. Generated by immunoSEQ multiplex PCR, the TCRdb table keeps only in-frame clones and is missing some. The table shows roughly 200,000 clones, with about 80% occurring only once. The specimen sequenced was PBMCs. The receptors derive from a woman in her 30s in good health and CMV-seronegative. CDR3s leave out the opening cysteine and the closing phenylalanine or tryptophan.

>TRBV7-9|TRBJ1-1
SSSLLGAGTGGEAF
>TRBV9|TRBJ2-7
ASSLDGAYEQY
>TRBV27|TRBJ2-7
ASSLVGGGSREQY
>TRBV6-5|TRBJ2-7
ASTGDRGYEQY
>TRBV30|TRBJ1-6
AWGPGQDNSPLH
>TRBV29-1|TRBJ2-7
SATPGTESYEQY
>TRBV6-1|TRBJ1-5
ASSERGRFGQPQH
>TRBV5-1|TRBJ2-3
ASSLWLVGQGFSDTQY
>TRBV27|TRBJ1-2
ASSFRGVYGYT
>TRBV7-7|TRBJ2-7
ASSLLWIAGDYEQY
>TRBV7-6|TRBJ2-7
ASSAGPNYEQY
>TRBV2|TRBJ1-2
ASTPAGGNYGYT
>TRBV5-4|TRBJ1-2
ASSPQGYGYT
>TRBV6-1|TRBJ1-2
ASSMQGGSYGYT
>TRBV9|TRBJ2-7
ASSGHRGYSYEQY
>TRBV30|TRBJ2-1
AWSVTGYNEQF
>TRBV5-1|TRBJ2-1
ASSLGQGTYNEQF
>TRBV5-5|TRBJ2-1
ASSLGLASSSEQF
>TRBV15|TRBJ2-1
ATSRGGWEGYNEQF
>TRBV10-3|TRBJ2-5
AISDTAEGGETQY
>TRBV4-1|TRBJ2-7
ASSQETGTYEQY
>TRBV4-1|TRBJ1-4
ASSSNRGFYEKLF